The rows below give T cell receptor beta chains drawn from one sample of a study of technical replicates of blood from a few donors. Method: immunoSEQ multiplex PCR; TCRdb's copy keeps in-frame clones and lacks some. Counted here are 70,000 to 90,000 clones, 85% to 95% occurring once; the ten biggest clones make up approximately 0.4%. Material: T cells isolated from PBMCs. All receptors derive from a human donor in good health. Both conserved end residues are part of each CDR3. The D gene is left open where the match is weak. Expanded clones get a size class; other rows say once, few or many, or leave the size out.

abundance: -
v_gene: TRBV7-2
j_gene: TRBJ2-7
d_gene: -
CDR3aa: CASSLGLVTYEQYF
CDR3nt: TGTGCCAGCAGCTTAGGGCTAGTGACCTACGAGCAGTACTTC

abundance: -
v_gene: TRBV4-2
j_gene: TRBJ2-1
d_gene: TRBD2
CDR3aa: CASSQVAGTEQFF
CDR3nt: TGTGCCAGCAGCCAGGTAGCGGGAACTGAGCAGTTCTTC

abundance: -
v_gene: TRBV5-4
j_gene: TRBJ1-2
d_gene: -
CDR3aa: CASRPGGQPSYGYTF
CDR3nt: TGTGCCAGCCGCCCTGGAGGGCAGCCCAGCTATGGCTACACCTTC

abundance: -
v_gene: TRBV28
j_gene: TRBJ2-4
d_gene: TRBD1
CDR3aa: CASTGDRGVGNIQYF
CDR3nt: TGTGCCAGCACTGGGGACAGGGGGGTTGGAAACATTCAGTACTTC

abundance: -
v_gene: TRBV6-1
j_gene: TRBJ1-2
d_gene: TRBD1
CDR3aa: CASSENPGGQGGYGYTF
CDR3nt: TGTGCCAGCAGTGAAAACCCGGGGGGACAGGGAGGGTATGGCTACACCTTC

abundance: -
v_gene: TRBV5-1
j_gene: TRBJ1-2
d_gene: TRBD1
CDR3aa: CASSKDRSFGYTF
CDR3nt: TGCGCCAGCTCTAAGGACAGGAGTTTTGGCTACACCTTC

abundance: -
v_gene: TRBV6-1
j_gene: TRBJ1-5
d_gene: -
CDR3aa: CASTSGFGNDQPQHF
CDR3nt: TGTGCCAGCACTTCTGGTTTCGGGAACGATCAGCCCCAGCATTTT

abundance: -
v_gene: TRBV5-1
j_gene: TRBJ1-1
d_gene: TRBD1
CDR3aa: CASSGTGGTEAFF
CDR3nt: TGCGCCAGCAGTGGGACAGGGGGTACTGAAGCTTTCTTT

abundance: -
v_gene: TRBV19
j_gene: TRBJ2-6
d_gene: -
CDR3aa: CASLDWGHISGANVLTF
CDR3nt: TGTGCCAGCTTAGATTGGGGACATATCTCTGGGGCCAACGTCCTGACTTTC

abundance: -
v_gene: TRBV5-4
j_gene: TRBJ2-1
d_gene: TRBD2
CDR3aa: CASSLESGGYNEQFF
CDR3nt: TGTGCCAGCAGCTTGGAAAGCGGGGGTTACAATGAGCAGTTCTTC

abundance: -
v_gene: TRBV5-1
j_gene: TRBJ2-6
d_gene: -
CDR3aa: CASSRDSGANVLTF
CDR3nt: TGCGCCAGCAGCCGGGACTCTGGGGCCAACGTCCTGACTTTC

abundance: once
v_gene: TRBV11-2
j_gene: TRBJ2-1
d_gene: TRBD2
CDR3aa: CASSLSGLGNEQFF
CDR3nt: TGTGCCAGCAGCTTGTCTGGACTAGGGAATGAGCAGTTCTTC

abundance: once
v_gene: TRBV7-9
j_gene: TRBJ2-2
d_gene: -
CDR3aa: CASREDTYTGELFF
CDR3nt: TGTGCCAGCAGAGAGGACACCTACACCGGGGAGCTGTTTTTT

abundance: -
v_gene: TRBV7-8
j_gene: TRBJ2-1
d_gene: TRBD1
CDR3aa: CASSATGTGGNEQFF
CDR3nt: TGTGCCAGCAGCGCCACCGGGACAGGGGGCAATGAGCAGTTCTTC

abundance: few
v_gene: TRBV30
j_gene: TRBJ1-3
d_gene: TRBD1
CDR3aa: CAWQGDSGNTIYF
CDR3nt: TGTGCCTGGCAGGGGGACTCTGGAAACACCATATATTTT

abundance: -
v_gene: TRBV27
j_gene: TRBJ2-5
d_gene: -
CDR3aa: CASSLSRNQETQYF
CDR3nt: TGTGCCAGCAGTTTATCGAGGAACCAAGAGACCCAGTACTTC

abundance: -
v_gene: TRBV7-7
j_gene: TRBJ1-1
d_gene: TRBD1
CDR3aa: CASSSHDRAEAFF
CDR3nt: TGTGCCAGCAGCTCTCACGACAGGGCTGAAGCTTTCTTT

abundance: once
v_gene: TRBV9
j_gene: TRBJ1-5
d_gene: -
CDR3aa: CASSPSGTVDQPQHF
CDR3nt: TGTGCCAGCAGTCCAAGCGGGACTGTCGATCAGCCCCAGCATTTT

abundance: -
v_gene: TRBV19
j_gene: TRBJ2-4
d_gene: TRBD2
CDR3aa: CASIRLARNIQYF
CDR3nt: TGTGCCAGTATCCGACTAGCTAGAAACATTCAGTACTTC

abundance: -
v_gene: TRBV5-4
j_gene: TRBJ2-1
d_gene: -
CDR3aa: CASSWGLEVNEQFF
CDR3nt: TGTGCCAGCAGCTGGGGACTGGAGGTCAATGAGCAGTTCTTC

abundance: -
v_gene: TRBV9
j_gene: TRBJ2-2
d_gene: TRBD2
CDR3aa: CASSLLAANTGELFF
CDR3nt: TGTGCCAGCAGCCTACTAGCGGCGAACACCGGGGAGCTGTTTTTT

abundance: -
v_gene: TRBV6-5
j_gene: TRBJ2-7
d_gene: TRBD2
CDR3aa: CASSTGGRYEQYF
CDR3nt: TGTGCCAGCAGCACCGGGGGGAGGTACGAGCAGTACTTC

abundance: -
v_gene: TRBV7-9
j_gene: TRBJ2-1
d_gene: TRBD2
CDR3aa: CAAGVPYNEQFF
CDR3nt: TGTGCCGCGGGGGTTCCCTACAATGAGCAGTTCTTC

abundance: -
v_gene: TRBV19
j_gene: TRBJ2-7
d_gene: TRBD1
CDR3aa: CATQQGPAYEQYF
CDR3nt: TGTGCCACACAACAGGGGCCAGCCTACGAGCAGTACTTC

abundance: -
v_gene: TRBV27
j_gene: TRBJ2-7
d_gene: -
CDR3aa: CASSLGGTFPRVDF
CDR3nt: TGTGCCAGCAGTTTAGGGGGGACTTTCCCTCGAGTGGACTTC

abundance: -
v_gene: TRBV10-3
j_gene: TRBJ1-3
d_gene: -
CDR3aa: CAISDPGRGNTIYF
CDR3nt: TGTGCCATCAGTGATCCCGGGAGGGGAAACACCATATATTTT

abundance: -
v_gene: TRBV10-2
j_gene: TRBJ1-5
d_gene: -
CDR3aa: CATQGEPGKHF
CDR3nt: TGCGCCACCCAAGGAGAACCGGGGAAACATTTT

abundance: -
v_gene: TRBV4-2
j_gene: TRBJ2-1
d_gene: TRBD2
CDR3aa: CASSHGLAGGFQSLANEQFF
CDR3nt: TGTGCCAGCAGCCACGGACTAGCGGGAGGTTTCCAATCCCTGGCCAATGAGCAGTTCTTC

abundance: -
v_gene: TRBV6-5
j_gene: TRBJ1-1
d_gene: -
CDR3aa: CASSTRYLHTEAFF
CDR3nt: TGTGCCAGCAGTACTAGGTACCTACACACTGAAGCTTTCTTT

abundance: -
v_gene: TRBV29-1
j_gene: TRBJ1-1
d_gene: -
CDR3aa: CSVEMGGEYTEAFF
CDR3nt: TGCAGCGTTGAAATGGGAGGGGAGTACACTGAAGCTTTCTTT

abundance: -
v_gene: TRBV7-2
j_gene: TRBJ2-5
d_gene: TRBD2
CDR3aa: CASSFSGRGRETQYF
CDR3nt: TGTGCCAGCAGCTTTAGCGGGAGGGGGAGAGAGACCCAGTACTTC

abundance: -
v_gene: TRBV7-8
j_gene: TRBJ2-5
d_gene: TRBD2
CDR3aa: CASSVSSGSQETQYF
CDR3nt: TGTGCCAGCAGCGTGTCTAGCGGGAGTCAAGAGACCCAGTACTTC

abundance: -
v_gene: TRBV10-2
j_gene: TRBJ2-1
d_gene: -
CDR3aa: CASGAVNEQFF
CDR3nt: TGCGCCAGCGGGGCCGTTAATGAGCAGTTCTTC

abundance: once
v_gene: TRBV7-2
j_gene: TRBJ1-1
d_gene: TRBD1
CDR3aa: CASSLYPPSGQGLNTEAFF
CDR3nt: TGTGCCAGCAGCTTATATCCCCCGTCCGGACAGGGCTTGAACACTGAAGCTTTCTTT

abundance: -
v_gene: TRBV6-5
j_gene: TRBJ2-3
d_gene: TRBD2
CDR3aa: CASSPLAGADTQYF
CDR3nt: TGTGCCAGCAGTCCTCTAGCGGGAGCCGATACGCAGTATTTT

abundance: -
v_gene: TRBV11-1
j_gene: TRBJ2-3
d_gene: TRBD2
CDR3aa: CASSYIAGEGTDTQYF
CDR3nt: TGTGCCAGCAGTTATATAGCGGGTGAGGGCACAGATACGCAGTATTTT

abundance: -
v_gene: TRBV11-2
j_gene: TRBJ1-4
d_gene: -
CDR3aa: CASSLVTGSREKLFF
CDR3nt: TGTGCCAGCAGCTTAGTAACAGGGTCTCGCGAAAAACTGTTTTTT

abundance: -
v_gene: TRBV9
j_gene: TRBJ2-1
d_gene: TRBD2
CDR3aa: CASSVIHGLATEQFF
CDR3nt: TGTGCCAGCAGCGTCATCCACGGACTAGCGACTGAGCAGTTCTTC

abundance: -
v_gene: TRBV30
j_gene: TRBJ2-6
d_gene: TRBD1
CDR3aa: CAWRGQLSGANVLTF
CDR3nt: TGTGCCTGGAGGGGACAGCTCTCTGGGGCCAACGTCCTGACTTTC

abundance: -
v_gene: TRBV4-2
j_gene: TRBJ2-3
d_gene: TRBD2
CDR3aa: CASSQDGTSGSNTQYF
CDR3nt: TGTGCCAGCAGCCAAGATGGGACTAGCGGGAGTAATACGCAGTATTTT

abundance: -
v_gene: TRBV7-3
j_gene: TRBJ1-5
d_gene: -
CDR3aa: CASSLRGDQPQHF
CDR3nt: TGTGCCAGCAGCTTAAGGGGGGATCAGCCCCAGCATTTT

abundance: -
v_gene: TRBV27
j_gene: TRBJ2-3
d_gene: TRBD2
CDR3aa: CASTPGLVVTDTQYF
CDR3nt: TGTGCCAGTACTCCGGGACTAGTAGTGACAGATACGCAGTATTTT

abundance: -
v_gene: TRBV13
j_gene: TRBJ2-5
d_gene: -
CDR3aa: CASSPYLAETQYF
CDR3nt: TGTGCCAGCAGCCCATACTTAGCGGAGACCCAGTACTTC

abundance: once
v_gene: TRBV4-1
j_gene: TRBJ2-7
d_gene: TRBD2
CDR3aa: CASSIRAGFSYEQYF
CDR3nt: TGCGCCAGCAGCATACGAGCGGGATTCTCCTACGAGCAGTACTTC

abundance: -
v_gene: TRBV5-1
j_gene: TRBJ2-1
d_gene: -
CDR3aa: CASSLSDSDNEQFF
CDR3nt: TGCGCCAGCAGCTTGAGCGACAGCGACAATGAGCAGTTCTTC

abundance: -
v_gene: TRBV18
j_gene: TRBJ1-4
d_gene: -
CDR3aa: CASSAGSINEKLFF
CDR3nt: TGTGCCAGCTCCGCTGGCAGTATTAATGAAAAACTGTTTTTT

abundance: -
v_gene: TRBV2
j_gene: TRBJ1-4
d_gene: -
CDR3aa: CASRPDGTGSNEKLFF
CDR3nt: TGTGCCAGCAGACCCGATGGTACAGGGTCTAATGAAAAACTGTTTTTT

abundance: -
v_gene: TRBV9
j_gene: TRBJ1-5
d_gene: -
CDR3aa: CASSVEGVVNQPQHF
CDR3nt: TGTGCCAGCAGCGTAGAGGGGGTCGTTAATCAGCCCCAGCATTTT

abundance: -
v_gene: TRBV4-2
j_gene: TRBJ2-7
d_gene: -
CDR3aa: CASSQADTSYEQYF
CDR3nt: TGTGCCAGCAGCCAAGCGGACACATCCTACGAGCAGTACTTC